This T cell receptor (beta chain) is drawn from a study of blood T cells in healthy people across ages. Notes on the study in general: Both higher diversity and more naive CD4+ cells marked long-lived donors when set against aged donors.

Together with a sample-barcoded 5' primer, a J-beta primer mix was included in a second PCR lasting about 7 to 12 cycles. All cDNA molecules were each tagged by a template-switch adaptor with 12 random nucleotides. A single record per CDR3 protein comes from TCRdb applying MiXCR to the 5' RACE reads. Of more than 1,400,000 distinct CDR3 sequences in the sample, approximately 38% were seen once. CDR3 size: 12 residues. Trimming stripped 11 bases from V and 0 bases from J, with 7 bases between. Germline V gene sequence: CDR1 MDHEN, CDR2 SYDVKM. Turning to this clonotype: Its specificity is unknown.

This chain uses TRBV28 with TRBJ2-2; D uncertain. Sequenced material: blood. The receptor was derived from a woman between 18 and 29 years old in good health. CDR3 nucleotide sequence: TGTGCCTCGTTAGCGAACACCGGGGAGCTGTTTTTT. It specifies CASLANTGELFF.